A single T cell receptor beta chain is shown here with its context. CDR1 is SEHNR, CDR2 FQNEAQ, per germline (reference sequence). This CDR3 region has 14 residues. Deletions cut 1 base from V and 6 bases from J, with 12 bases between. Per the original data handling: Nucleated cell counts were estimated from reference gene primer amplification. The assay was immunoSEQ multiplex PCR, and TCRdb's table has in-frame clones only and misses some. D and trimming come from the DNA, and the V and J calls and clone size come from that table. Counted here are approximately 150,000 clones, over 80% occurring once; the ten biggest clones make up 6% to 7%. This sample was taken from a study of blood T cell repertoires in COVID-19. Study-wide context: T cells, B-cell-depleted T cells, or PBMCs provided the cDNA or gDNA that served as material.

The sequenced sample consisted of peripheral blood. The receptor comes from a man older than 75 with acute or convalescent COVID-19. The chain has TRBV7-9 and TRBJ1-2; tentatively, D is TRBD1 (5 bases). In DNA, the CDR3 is TGTGCCAGCAGCTTAGACGGGGGAGGCGATGGCTACACCTTC. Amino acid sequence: CASSLDGGGDGYTF. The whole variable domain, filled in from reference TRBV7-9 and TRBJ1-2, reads DTGVSQNPRHKITKRGQNVTFRCDPISEHNRLYWYRQTLGQGPEFLTYFQNEAQLEKSRLLSDRFSAERPKGSFSTLEIQRTEQGDSAMYLCASSLDGGGDGYTFGSGTRLTVV.